This passage covers 29 T cell receptor beta chains from one sample sequenced in a study of blood T cell repertoires in COVID-19. Here immunoSEQ multiplex PCR was the method, and the copy in TCRdb shows in-frame clones only, minus some. This sample has under 300,000 clones; under 95% occur once, and the top ten carry under 3%. The specimen was PBMCs or T cells enriched from blood (not recorded which). The origin of the receptors is a middle-aged woman with acute COVID-19.

The chain has TRBV19 and TRBJ1-1; perhaps TRBD1 as D (5 bases). This CDR3 region has 16 residues. The V end lost 4 bases, the J end lost 6 bases, and 21 bases lay between the germline ends. Germline V gene sequence: CDR1 LNHDA, CDR2 SQIVND (reference sequence). CDR3 coding DNA: TGTGCCAGTAGTACCCTTTACCTGGCGGCCAGGGCTGAAGCTTTCTTT. Residues: CASSTLYLAARAEAFF.

This chain links TRBV19 with TRBJ2-3; 10 bases line up with TRBD2. V lost 5 bases, J lost 4 bases, and 9 bases stayed unmatched. Germline V gene lookup returns CDR1 LNHDA and CDR2 SQIVND (reference sequence). CDR3 length: 16 residues. This chain's CDR3 is CASSPLSGGVSDTQYF. The CDR3 DNA reads as TGTGCCAGTAGTCCTCTCAGCGGGGGGGTATCAGATACGCAGTATTTT.

This rearrangement joins TRBV7-9 to TRBJ1-1, with a tentative D call TRBD1 (5 bases). The CDR3 length is 14 residues. Trimming pared 0 bases from V and 3 bases from J, leaving 8 bases between. Germline CDR1 SEHNR, CDR2 FQNEAQ (reference sequence). The CDR3 loop reads CASSLALTDTEAFF. Here the CDR3 DNA reads TGTGCCAGCAGCTTAGCGTTGACAGACACTGAAGCTTTCTTT.

Note on this clone: Within the sample, other DNA sequences also encode this same CDR3. The chain recombines TRBV12-3 or TRBV12-4 with TRBJ1-5; unclear D gene. Trimming left V 2 bases short and J 5 bases short, with 7 bases between. This CDR3 has 13 amino acids. For the CDR3, the DNA is TGTGCCAGCAGTTTAAGGGAGGATCAGCCCCAGCATTTT. Protein: CASSLREDQPQHF.

This clone was counted once. The CDR3 loop reads CASSWGAGGSPDTQYF. The DNA of the CDR3 is TGTGCCAGCAGCTGGGGTGCGGGGGGGTCCCCAGATACGCAGTATTTT. The chain has TRBV5-6 and TRBJ2-3, with 9 bases aligning to TRBD2. Germline CDR1 and CDR2: SGHDT and YYEEEE. The CDR3 is made up of 16 amino acids. V gave up 3 bases and J gave up 4 bases; unmatched junction bases: 9.

The rearrangement uses TRBV18 and TRBJ2-3, with D tentatively TRBD2 (6 bases). CDR1 KGHSH and CDR2 LQKENI come from the germline V gene. The V and J ends lost 2 bases and 3 bases respectively, with 12 bases between them. The CDR3 consists of 15 residues. CDR3 residues: CASSPASAVTDTQYF. In nucleotides, the CDR3 is TGTGCCAGCTCACCAGCTAGCGCGGTAACAGATACGCAGTATTTT.

This sequence joins TRBV7-9 and TRBJ2-7; D gene uncertain. Trimming stripped 5 bases from V and 7 bases from J, with 9 bases between. There are 11 residues in the CDR3. In germline, CDR1 is SEHNR, CDR2 FQNEAQ (reference sequence). The CDR3 DNA sequence: TGTGCCAGCAGCCCCCCCGGGGAGCAGTACTTC. The encoded protein is CASSPPGEQYF.

Regarding this clone: Other DNA variants within this sample encode the same CDR3. This chain joins TRBV5-1 and TRBJ2-1; perhaps TRBD2 as D (6 bases). Trimming removed 0 bases from V and 1 base from J, with 8 bases in between. The CDR3 sequence is 15 residues long. Germline V gene sequence: CDR1 SGHRS, CDR2 YFSETQ. The CDR3 nucleotides are TGCGCCAGCAGCTTGGCTGCGGGATCCTACAATGAGCAGTTCTTC. The encoded protein is CASSLAAGSYNEQFF.

This clone was observed a single time. The chain joins TRBV28 to TRBJ1-3; TRBD1 aligns across 10 bases. The V and J ends lost 6 bases and 6 bases, in that order; junction bases with no gene match: 11. Germline values: CDR1 MDHEN, CDR2 SYDVKM. CDR3 length equals 16 residues. In DNA, the CDR3 is TGTGCCAGCAGCCCCCACGGGACAGGGGTGGAAAACACCATATATTTT. It yields the protein CASSPHGTGVENTIYF.

V gene TRBV20-1 combines with J gene TRBJ1-5, with a weak D call TRBD1 (6 bases). Trimming took off 3 bases at V and 3 bases at J, with 18 bases between the two ends. The CDR3 contains 16 residues. Germline loops: CDR1 DFQATT, CDR2 SNEGSKA (reference sequence). The CDR3 DNA follows: TGCAGTGCTAGTTGGGGAACAGGGTCCTACAATCAGCCCCAGCATTTT. It encodes CSASWGTGSYNQPQHF.

The V gene is TRBV24-1, the J gene TRBJ1-5; TRBD1 matches 12 bases. The V and J ends lost 2 bases and 6 bases, in that order; junction bases with no gene match: 1. The CDR3 runs to 15 residues. Germline lookup yields CDR1 KGHDR and CDR2 SFDVKD. The DNA of the CDR3 is TGTGCCACCAGTGATTCGGGACAGGGGGCTCAGCCCCAGCATTTT. It codes for CATSDSGQGAQPQHF.

This sequence joins TRBV5-1 and TRBJ2-1, with 11 bases aligning to TRBD2. In germline, CDR1 is SGHRS, CDR2 YFSETQ. The CDR3 is made up of 15 amino acids. V shed 0 bases and J 7 bases; nucleotides not matched to a gene: 3. CDR3 protein: CASSLELAGVNEQFF. For the CDR3, the DNA is TGCGCCAGCAGCTTGGAACTAGCGGGAGTGAATGAGCAGTTCTTC.

V usage is TRBV30 and J usage is TRBJ1-4, with D maybe TRBD1 (5 bases). The CDR3 sequence is 14 residues long. CDR1 is GTSNPN, CDR2 SVGIG, per germline (reference sequence). V was clipped by 2 bases and J by 3 bases, with 10 bases between them. The CDR3, as DNA: TGTGCCTGGAGTATGGGGGGGTCTAATGAAAAACTGTTTTTT. Protein: CAWSMGGSNEKLFF.

V usage is TRBV25-1 and J usage is TRBJ1-4; TRBD1 matches at 7 bases. The CDR3 runs to 16 residues. CDR1 and CDR2 from the germline V gene are MGHDK and SYGVNS. V lost 5 bases to trimming and J lost 8 bases; unmatched junction nucleotides: 14. The CDR3 region is CASSSPKPGQKEKLFF. CDR3 DNA: TGTGCCAGCAGTAGCCCGAAACCGGGACAGAAAGAAAAACTGTTTTTT. The full variable domain, with the rest looked up from reference TRBV25-1 and TRBJ1-4, is EADIYQTPRYLVIGTGKKITLECSQTMGHDKMYWYQQDPGMELHLIHYSYGVNSTEKGDLSSESTVSRIRTEHFPLTLESARPSHTSQYLCASSSPKPGQKEKLFFGSGTQLSVL.

The V call is TRBV5-4, the J call TRBJ2-7; 12 nucleotides align to TRBD2. Germline CDR1 reads SGHNT; CDR2 reads YYREEE (reference sequence). With V trimmed by 3 bases and J by 3 bases, 7 bases remained unmatched. The CDR3 spans 16 residues. In nucleotides, the CDR3 is TGTGCCAGCAGCTCCGTGACTAGCGGGGGCCGCTACGAGCAGTACTTC. Its translation is CASSSVTSGGRYEQYF.

This chain connects TRBV28 to TRBJ2-7, with D possibly being TRBD1 (7 bases). The germline V gene has CDR1 MDHEN and CDR2 SYDVKM. The CDR3 is made up of 15 amino acids. V was pared by 7 bases and J by 1 base, with 17 bases between. CDR3 protein: CASTRGQGGSYEQYF. In DNA form, the CDR3 reads TGTGCCAGCACCCGGGGGCAGGGGGGTTCCTACGAGCAGTACTTC.

This chain joins TRBV7-2 and TRBJ1-1; D is ambiguous. This CDR3 has 13 amino acids. CDR1 SGHTA and CDR2 FQGNSA come from the germline V gene. Trimming left V 4 bases short and J 1 base short, with 7 bases between. CDR3 protein: CASSSYGNTEAFF. CDR3 bases: TGTGCCAGCAGCTCCTACGGGAACACTGAAGCTTTCTTT.

The gene calls are TRBV19 and TRBJ1-5, with 7 bases fitting TRBD1. The germline V gene has CDR1 LNHDA and CDR2 SQIVND (reference sequence). J was trimmed by 5 bases and V by 8 bases; bases with no gene match: 12. The CDR3 spans 15 residues. The CDR3 protein is CASASLTGPDQPQHF. The CDR3 DNA is TGTGCCAGTGCCTCCCTGACAGGGCCAGATCAGCCCCAGCATTTT.

As to this clone: The DNA is left out, because the CDR3 cannot be placed on it with certainty; the CDR3 is given as TCRdb lists it. The rearrangement uses TRBV27 and TRBJ1-1. The germline V gene encodes CDR1 MNHEY and CDR2 SMNVEV (reference sequence). The CDR3 has 16 amino acids, counting both end residues. The CDR3: CASLPVAALVNTEAFF.

This chain uses TRBV5-1 with TRBJ1-2; no firm D call. Germline V gene sequence: CDR1 SGHRS, CDR2 YFSETQ. The CDR3 contains 13 residues. The V and J ends lost 3 bases and 6 bases respectively, with 12 bases between them. CDR3 protein: CASSSEGGHGYTF. The CDR3 DNA follows: TGCGCCAGCAGCTCAGAGGGAGGGCATGGCTACACCTTC. Full variable domain (remainder filled in from reference TRBV5-1 and TRBJ1-2): KAGVTQTPRYLIKTRGQQVTLSCSPISGHRSVSWYQQTPGQGLQFLFEYFSETQRNKGNFPGRFSGRQFSNSRSEMNVSTLELGDSALYLCASSSEGGHGYTFGSGTRLTVV.

The V call is TRBV2, the J call TRBJ2-3; TRBD1 is a possible D gene (6 bases). Germline loops: CDR1 SNHLY, CDR2 FYNNEI. The CDR3 consists of 18 residues. Between the trimmed V and J ends, which lost 5 bases and 5 bases, there was a span of 26 bases. The CDR3 bases are TGTGCCAGCAGTATTGGGGCAGGGTACACAGGGAAACTAGATACGCAGTATTTT. Its translation: CASSIGAGYTGKLDTQYF.

For the CDR3, the DNA is TGTGCCAGCAGCCGGGACACTAGCGGGAGTGCCGAGCAGTACTTC. It is translated as CASSRDTSGSAEQYF. The rearrangement joins TRBV4-2 to TRBJ2-7; the match to TRBD2 covers 11 bases. The V gene end was trimmed by 4 bases and the J gene end by 6 bases; junction bases not matched to a gene: 8. The CDR3 sequence is 15 residues long. Looked up from germline, CDR1 is LGHNA and CDR2 is YNFKEQ.

Of note for this clone: Other DNA sequences in this specimen translate into the identical CDR3. The rearrangement joins TRBV19 to TRBJ1-2; TRBD1 matches 9 bases. The V segment lost 4 bases and the J segment 0 bases; nucleotides outside the gene matches: 3. From germline, CDR1 is LNHDA and CDR2 SQIVND (reference sequence). This CDR3 is built from 15 residues. CDR3 amino acids: CASSTGTGPNYGYTF. CDR3 bases: TGTGCCAGTAGTACCGGGACAGGGCCTAACTATGGCTACACCTTC.

J is TRBJ2-2 and V is TRBV28; D gene uncertain. The V end lost 9 bases, the J end lost 0 bases, and 17 bases lay between the germline ends. Germline V gene lookup returns CDR1 MDHEN and CDR2 SYDVKM. The CDR3 has 16 amino acids. The DNA of the CDR3 is TGTGCCAGTTCGACTTACCCGAGCGCGAACACCGGGGAGCTGTTTTTT. Protein product: CASSTYPSANTGELFF.

The gene calls are TRBV18 and TRBJ2-7, with 9 bases identical to TRBD2. The CDR3 is 14 residues long. Germline lookup yields CDR1 KGHSH and CDR2 LQKENI. Trimming cost V 6 bases and J 5 bases; bases outside gene matches: 8. The CDR3 sequence is CASSSSGSRDEQYF. DNA of the CDR3: TGTGCCAGCTCTAGTAGCGGGAGTAGGGACGAGCAGTACTTC.

This chain links TRBV2 with TRBJ1-2; D might be TRBD1 (6 bases). Trimming removed 8 bases from V and 1 base from J, with 11 bases in between. Germline CDR1 SNHLY, CDR2 FYNNEI. The length of the CDR3 is 13 residues. DNA of the CDR3: TGTGCCAGCGGGGGGGGCGGTAACTATGGCTACACCTTC. This codes for CASGGGGNYGYTF.

J is TRBJ2-7 and V is TRBV27, with D perhaps matching TRBD1 (6 bases). This CDR3 is built from 13 residues. The germline CDR1 and CDR2 sequences are MNHEY and SMNVEV (reference sequence). Deletions cut 8 bases from V and 6 bases from J, with 17 bases between. CDR3 region: CASQSDSAGEQYF. As DNA, the CDR3 is TGTGCCAGCCAGTCGGACAGCGCGGGCGAGCAGTACTTC.

J is TRBJ2-2 and V is TRBV5-6, with TRBD2 matching 9 bases. The CDR3 is made up of 16 amino acids. The V and J ends lost 4 bases and 3 bases, in that order; junction bases with no gene match: 7. Per the germline V gene, CDR1 is SGHDT and CDR2 is YYEEEE. The CDR3 here is CASSVASGEYTGELFF. The CDR3 nucleotides read TGTGCCAGCAGCGTGGCTAGCGGGGAATACACCGGGGAGCTGTTTTTT.

The rearrangement links TRBV4-1 to TRBJ1-6; no firm D call. Germline V gene data show CDR1 as MGHRA and CDR2 as YSYEKL. The CDR3 contains 13 residues. Trimming took 1 base from V and 7 from J, leaving 5 bases between them. The CDR3 nucleotides read TGCGCCAGCAGCCAAGGAACAAATTCACCCCTCCACTTT. Amino acids: CASSQGTNSPLHF.